The 9 T cell receptor beta chains listed next were all sequenced from one sample in a study of T-cell memory formation after mild COVID-19. One entry per CDR3 protein, called by TCRdb with MiXCR from the 5' RACE reads. The data contain under 350,000 distinct CDR3 sequences, roughly 17% of them singletons. Sequencing was done on a sample of PBMCs or a T cell subset sorted from them (not recorded which). The receptors originated from a man aged 18 to 29 who had mild COVID-19 (a few samples of this study predate the infection). Cell type and time point are not known.

The CDR3 region is CASSAPPLLAGANNEQFF. The CDR3 region has the DNA TGTGCCAGCAGCGCACCCCCCCTACTAGCGGGGGCCAACAATGAGCAGTTCTTC. The chain uses TRBV9 and TRBJ2-1; 11 nucleotides line up with TRBD2. J was trimmed by 5 bases and V by 3 bases; bases with no gene match: 13. CDR3 length equals 18 residues. Per the germline V gene, CDR1 is SGDLS and CDR2 is YYNGEE. Based on the CDR3 plus reference TRBV9 and TRBJ2-1, the full variable domain is DSGVTQTPKHLITATGQRVTLRCSPRSGDLSVYWYQQSLDQGLQFLIQYYNGEERAKGNILERFSAQQFPDLHSELNLSSLELGDSALYFCASSAPPLLAGANNEQFFGPGTRLTVL.

Only a few counts were recorded for this clonotype. The chain combines TRBV5-1 with TRBJ1-3; 10 bases map to TRBD1. This CDR3 is 16 amino acids long. Looked up from germline, CDR1 is SGHRS and CDR2 is YFSETQ. V lost 4 bases to trimming and J lost 3 bases; unmatched junction nucleotides: 7. The CDR3 DNA reads TGCGCCAGCAGCCTCGCCGGGACAGGGGTTGGAAACACCATATATTTT. Translated, it gives CASSLAGTGVGNTIYF.

The rearrangement links TRBV10-3 to TRBJ2-1, with TRBD2 matching 11 bases. In germline, CDR1 is ENHRY, CDR2 SYGVKD. The CDR3 runs 14 residues. J was trimmed by 8 bases and V by 8 bases; bases with no gene match: 8. The CDR3 bases are TGTGCCATCGGTAGCGGGGGGGCCGGGGATGAGCAGTTCTTC. Its protein product is CAIGSGGAGDEQFF.

This clonotype was picked up a small number of times. The CDR3 DNA follows: TGCAGTGCTAGCGGGGCAGATACGCAGTATTTT. Translation: CSASGADTQYF. V gene TRBV20-1 combines with J gene TRBJ2-3; a possible D gene is TRBD2 (5 bases). Germline-derived CDR1 and CDR2 are DFQATT and SNEGSKA (reference sequence). Trimming removed 3 bases from V and 4 bases from J, with 5 bases in between. CDR3 size: 11 residues.

This clonotype was counted a few times. The rearrangement joins TRBV5-1 to TRBJ2-2; D gene uncertain. The V gene's germline CDR1 is SGHRS and CDR2 YFSETQ. The CDR3 has 15 amino acids. Trimming shortened V by 3 bases and J by 0 bases, and 9 bases separated the two germline ends. The CDR3 here is CASSYAGPNTGELFF. CDR3 nucleotide sequence: TGCGCCAGCAGCTATGCCGGGCCGAACACCGGGGAGCTGTTTTTT.

The genes are TRBV19 and TRBJ1-1; perhaps TRBD1 as D (5 bases). This CDR3 is built from 14 residues. Germline V lookup: CDR1 LNHDA, CDR2 SQIVND (reference sequence). Trimming took 3 bases from V and 5 from J, leaving 13 bases between them. The CDR3 nucleotides read TGTGCCAGTAGTATTAGGCAGGGTACGACTGAAGCTTTCTTT. It is translated as CASSIRQGTTEAFF. Drawing the rest from reference TRBV19 and TRBJ1-1, the complete variable domain is DGGITQSPKYLFRKEGQNVTLSCEQNLNHDAMYWYRQDPGQGLRLIYYSQIVNDFQKGDIAEGYSVSREKKESFPLTVTSAQKNPTAFYLCASSIRQGTTEAFFGQGTRLTVV.

V gene TRBV7-7 combines with J gene TRBJ2-2, with 9 bases fitting TRBD2. V gave up 5 bases and J gave up 4 bases; unmatched junction bases: 5. Germline CDR1 SSHAT, CDR2 FNYEAQ (reference sequence). The CDR3 is 15 amino acids. CDR3 region: CASSPAGGPTGELFF. CDR3 DNA: TGTGCCAGCAGCCCCGCGGGGGGGCCCACCGGGGAGCTGTTTTTT.

This clonotype has ten or more counts. The chain recombines TRBV6-8 with TRBJ2-5, with 10 bases identical to TRBD1. With 7 bases clipped from V and 2 bases from J, the junction kept 4 bases outside the gene matches. This CDR3 has 14 amino acids. The germline V gene has CDR1 MNHGY and CDR2 SAAAGT. CDR3 loop: CASTGQGDQETQYF. The CDR3 DNA is TGTGCCAGCACCGGACAGGGGGATCAAGAGACCCAGTACTTC.

CDR3 coding DNA: TGTGCCAGCAGCCAAGCGTCAGGGGGCGCAGCTAATGAAAAACTGTTTTTT. It encodes CASSQASGGAANEKLFF. The J gene is TRBJ1-4, the V gene TRBV4-2; 8 bases agree with TRBD1. CDR3 length equals 17 residues. The junction had 7 bases not matched to a gene; V was cut back by 1 base and J by 3 bases. The germline V gene has CDR1 LGHNA and CDR2 YNFKEQ.